This T cell receptor beta chain was documented in a study of blood T cell repertoires in COVID-19. Sequencing was performed with immunoSEQ multiplex PCR; in TCRdb, only in-frame clones are kept and a portion is missing. The profile shows fewer than 45,000 clones, over 80% of them singletons. The TCR was taken from a man older than 75 with active COVID-19. The sequenced sample was peripheral blood.

CDR3 DNA sequence: TGTGCCAGCAGGTGGGAGGGAAGGGAGCGCAATGAGCAGTTCTTC. Its protein is CASRWEGRERNEQFF. The rearrangement uses TRBV28 and TRBJ2-1; 7 bases agree with TRBD2. Germline CDR1 MDHEN, CDR2 SYDVKM. The CDR3 covers 15 residues. J was trimmed by 6 bases and V by 6 bases; bases with no gene match: 11.